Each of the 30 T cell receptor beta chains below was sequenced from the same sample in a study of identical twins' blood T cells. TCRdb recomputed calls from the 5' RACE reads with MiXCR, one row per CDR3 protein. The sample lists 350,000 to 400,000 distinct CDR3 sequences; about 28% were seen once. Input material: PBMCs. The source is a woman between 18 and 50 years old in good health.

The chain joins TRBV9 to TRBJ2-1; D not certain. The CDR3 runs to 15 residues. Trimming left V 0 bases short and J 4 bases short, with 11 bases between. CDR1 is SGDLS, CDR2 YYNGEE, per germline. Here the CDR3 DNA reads TGTGCCAGCAGCGTAGAGGCATACCCTTACAATGAGCAGTTCTTC. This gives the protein CASSVEAYPYNEQFF.

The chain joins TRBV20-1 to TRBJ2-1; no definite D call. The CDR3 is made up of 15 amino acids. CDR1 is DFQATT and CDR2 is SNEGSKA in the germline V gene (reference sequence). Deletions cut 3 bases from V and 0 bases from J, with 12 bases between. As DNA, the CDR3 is TGCAGTGCTAGCTGGTTCGCGACCTCCTACAATGAGCAGTTCTTC. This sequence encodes CSASWFATSYNEQFF.

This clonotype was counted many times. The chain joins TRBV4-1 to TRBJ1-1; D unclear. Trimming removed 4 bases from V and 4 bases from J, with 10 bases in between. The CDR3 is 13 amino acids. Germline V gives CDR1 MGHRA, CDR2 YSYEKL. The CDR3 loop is CASSPFRSTEAFF. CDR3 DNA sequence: TGCGCCAGCAGCCCCTTTAGGTCCACTGAAGCTTTCTTT.

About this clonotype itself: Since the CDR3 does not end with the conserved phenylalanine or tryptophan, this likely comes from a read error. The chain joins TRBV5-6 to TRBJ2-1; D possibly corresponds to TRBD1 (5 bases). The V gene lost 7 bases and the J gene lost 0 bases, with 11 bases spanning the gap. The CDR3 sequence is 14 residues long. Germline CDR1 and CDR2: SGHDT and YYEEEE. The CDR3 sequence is CASRLTVSYNEQFL. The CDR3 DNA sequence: TGTGCCAGCCGTTTGACAGTCTCCTACAATGAGCAGTTCCTC.

The CDR3 reads CASSGLAGEDTQYF. CDR3 sequence (DNA): TGTGCCAGCAGCGGACTAGCGGGAGAAGATACGCAGTATTTT. This chain uses TRBV28 with TRBJ2-3, with 13 bases aligning to TRBD2. Germline loops: CDR1 MDHEN, CDR2 SYDVKM. V dropped 6 bases and J dropped 5; count of bases not matched to a gene: 2. The CDR3 loop spans 14 amino acids. Full variable domain (missing parts from reference TRBV28 and TRBJ2-3): DVKVTQSSRYLVKRTGEKVFLECVQDMDHENMFWYRQDPGLGLRLIYFSYDVKMKEKGDIPEGYSVSREKKERFSLILESASTNQTSMYLCASSGLAGEDTQYFGPGTRLTVL.

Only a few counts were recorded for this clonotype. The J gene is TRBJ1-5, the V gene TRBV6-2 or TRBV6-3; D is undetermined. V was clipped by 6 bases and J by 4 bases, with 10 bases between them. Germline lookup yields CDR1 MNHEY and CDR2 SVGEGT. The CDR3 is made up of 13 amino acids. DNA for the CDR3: TGTGCCAGCAGCCCCAATACGAATCAGCCCCAGCATTTT. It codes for CASSPNTNQPQHF.

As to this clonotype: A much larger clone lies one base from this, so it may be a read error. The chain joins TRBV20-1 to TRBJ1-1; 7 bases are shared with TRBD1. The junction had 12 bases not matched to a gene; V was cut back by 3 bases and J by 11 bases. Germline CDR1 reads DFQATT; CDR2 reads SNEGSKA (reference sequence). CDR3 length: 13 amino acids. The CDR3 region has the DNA TGCAGTGCTAGCGGTGTAGGGGGCGCGGGGGCTTTCTTT. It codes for CSASGVGGAGAFF.

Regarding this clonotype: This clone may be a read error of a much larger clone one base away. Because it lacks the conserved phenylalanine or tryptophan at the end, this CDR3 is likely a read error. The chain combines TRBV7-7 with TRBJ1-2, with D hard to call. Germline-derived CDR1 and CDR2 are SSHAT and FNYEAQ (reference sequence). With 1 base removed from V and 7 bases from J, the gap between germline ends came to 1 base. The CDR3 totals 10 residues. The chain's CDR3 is CASSLGGYTL. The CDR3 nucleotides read TGTGCCAGCAGCTTAGGTGGCTACACCCTC.

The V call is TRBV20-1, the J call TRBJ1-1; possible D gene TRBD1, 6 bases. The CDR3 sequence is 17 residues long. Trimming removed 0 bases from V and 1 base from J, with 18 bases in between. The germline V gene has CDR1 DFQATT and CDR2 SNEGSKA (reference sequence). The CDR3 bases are TGCAGTGCTAGAGAAGGTTCCCCCCGGGACAAGAACACTGAAGCTTTCTTT. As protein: CSAREGSPRDKNTEAFF.

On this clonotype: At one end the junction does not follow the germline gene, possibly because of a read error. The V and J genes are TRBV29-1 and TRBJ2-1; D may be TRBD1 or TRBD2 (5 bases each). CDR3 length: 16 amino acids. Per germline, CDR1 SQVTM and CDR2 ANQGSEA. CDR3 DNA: TGCGGCGTTGAAGTCATGGGGGTAAGCTCCTACAATGAGCAGTTCTTC. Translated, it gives CGVEVMGVSSYNEQFF.

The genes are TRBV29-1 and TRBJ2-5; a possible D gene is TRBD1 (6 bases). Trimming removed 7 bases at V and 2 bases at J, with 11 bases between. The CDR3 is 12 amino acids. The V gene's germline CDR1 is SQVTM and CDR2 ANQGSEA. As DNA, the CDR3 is TGCAGCGGATACGGACAGCAAGAGACCCAGTACTTC. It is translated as CSGYGQQETQYF. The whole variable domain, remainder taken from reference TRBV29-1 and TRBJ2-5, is SAVISQKPSRDICQRGTSLTIQCQVDSQVTMMFWYRQQPGQSLTLIATANQGSEATYESGFVIDKFPISRPNLTFSTLTVSNMSPEDSSIYLCSGYGQQETQYFGPGTRLLVL.

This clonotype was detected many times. The CDR3 reads CAWKTGANVLTF. As DNA, the CDR3 is TGTGCCTGGAAGACTGGGGCCAACGTCCTGACTTTC. The gene calls are TRBV30 and TRBJ2-6, with no clear D. In germline, CDR1 is GTSNPN, CDR2 SVGIG (reference sequence). The CDR3 extends over 12 amino acids. V shed 4 bases and J shed 2 bases, with 3 bases lying between them.

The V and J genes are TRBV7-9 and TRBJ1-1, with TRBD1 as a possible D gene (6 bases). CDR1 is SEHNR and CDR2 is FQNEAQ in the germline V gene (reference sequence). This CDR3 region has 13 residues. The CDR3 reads CAIPREGGPGAFF. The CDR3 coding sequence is TGTGCGATACCCCGGGAAGGGGGGCCTGGGGCTTTCTTT.

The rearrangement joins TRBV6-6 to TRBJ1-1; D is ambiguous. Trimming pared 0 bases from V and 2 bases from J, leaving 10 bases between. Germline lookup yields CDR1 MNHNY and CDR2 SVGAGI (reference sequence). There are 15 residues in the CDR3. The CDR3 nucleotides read TGTGCCAGCAGTTACTCTCACAAAACTAACACTGAAGCTTTCTTT. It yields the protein CASSYSHKTNTEAFF.

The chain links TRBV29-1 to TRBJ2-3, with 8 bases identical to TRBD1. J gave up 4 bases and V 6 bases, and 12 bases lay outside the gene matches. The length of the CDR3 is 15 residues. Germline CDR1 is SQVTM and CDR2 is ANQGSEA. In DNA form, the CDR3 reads TGCAGCGTCGGTGCCTCAGGGGGCAGGGCAGATACGCAGTATTTT. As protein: CSVGASGGRADTQYF.

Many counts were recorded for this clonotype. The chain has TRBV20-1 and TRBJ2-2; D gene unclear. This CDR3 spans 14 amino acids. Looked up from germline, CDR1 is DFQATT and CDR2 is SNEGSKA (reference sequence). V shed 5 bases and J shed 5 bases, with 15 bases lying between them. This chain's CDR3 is CSAPNHQLTGELFF. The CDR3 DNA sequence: TGCAGTGCTCCCAACCATCAGTTAACCGGGGAGCTGTTTTTT.

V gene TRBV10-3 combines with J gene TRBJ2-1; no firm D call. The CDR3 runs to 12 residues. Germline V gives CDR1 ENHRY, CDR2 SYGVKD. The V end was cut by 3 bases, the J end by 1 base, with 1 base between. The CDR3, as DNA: TGTGCCATCAGTGATTCCTACAATGAGCAGTTCTTC. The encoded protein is CAISDSYNEQFF.

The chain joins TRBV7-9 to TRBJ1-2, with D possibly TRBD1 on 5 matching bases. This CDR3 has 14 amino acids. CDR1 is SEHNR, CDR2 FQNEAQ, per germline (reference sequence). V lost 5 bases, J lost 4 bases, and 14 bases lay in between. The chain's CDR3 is CASSRLRDGYGYTF. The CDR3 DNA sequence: TGTGCCAGCAGCCGTTTACGGGACGGCTATGGCTACACCTTC.

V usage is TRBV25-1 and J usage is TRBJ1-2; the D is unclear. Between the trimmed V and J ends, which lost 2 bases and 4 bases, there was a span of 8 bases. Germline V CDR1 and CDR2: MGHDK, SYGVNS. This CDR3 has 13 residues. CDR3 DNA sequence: TGTGCCAGCAGTGAAAGGACGGCCTATGGCTACACCTTC. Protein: CASSERTAYGYTF.

CDR3 sequence reads: CASSQDWQGFQPQHF. The DNA of the CDR3 is TGTGCCAGCAGCCAAGATTGGCAGGGGTTTCAGCCCCAGCATTTT. The rearrangement joins TRBV4-2 to TRBJ1-5, with a possible D match to TRBD1 (6 bases). Trimming took off 0 bases at V and 6 bases at J, with 12 bases between the two ends. The CDR3 is 15 residues long. From germline, CDR1 is LGHNA and CDR2 YNFKEQ.

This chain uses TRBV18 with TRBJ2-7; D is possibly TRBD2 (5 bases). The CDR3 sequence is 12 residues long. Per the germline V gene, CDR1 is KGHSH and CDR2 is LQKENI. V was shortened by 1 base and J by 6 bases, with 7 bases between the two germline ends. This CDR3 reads CASSPLGAEQYF. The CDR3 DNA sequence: TGTGCCAGCTCACCACTGGGAGCCGAGCAGTACTTC.

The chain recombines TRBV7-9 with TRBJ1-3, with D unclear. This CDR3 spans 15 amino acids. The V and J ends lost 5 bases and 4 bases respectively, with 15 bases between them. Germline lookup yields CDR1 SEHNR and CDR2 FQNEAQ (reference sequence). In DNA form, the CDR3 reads TGTGCCAGCAGCCCCCTGTCCATTACGGGAAACACCATATATTTT. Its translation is CASSPLSITGNTIYF.

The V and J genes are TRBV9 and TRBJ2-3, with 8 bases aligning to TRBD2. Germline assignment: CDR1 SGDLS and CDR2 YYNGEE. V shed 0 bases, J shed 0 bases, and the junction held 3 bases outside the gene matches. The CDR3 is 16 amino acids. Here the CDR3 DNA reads TGTGCCAGCAGCGTAGTCTTAGCGGGAAGCACAGATACGCAGTATTTT. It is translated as CASSVVLAGSTDTQYF.

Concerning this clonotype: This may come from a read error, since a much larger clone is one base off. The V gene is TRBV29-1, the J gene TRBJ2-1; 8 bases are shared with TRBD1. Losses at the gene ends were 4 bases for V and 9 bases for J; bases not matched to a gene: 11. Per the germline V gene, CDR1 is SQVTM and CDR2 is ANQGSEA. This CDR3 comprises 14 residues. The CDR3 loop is CSVGRRQGSGEQFF. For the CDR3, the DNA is TGCAGCGTTGGGCGAAGACAGGGGTCCGGTGAGCAGTTCTTC.

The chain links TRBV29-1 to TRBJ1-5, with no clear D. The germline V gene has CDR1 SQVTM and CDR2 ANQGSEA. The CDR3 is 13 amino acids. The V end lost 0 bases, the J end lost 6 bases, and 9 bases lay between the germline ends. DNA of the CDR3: TGCAGCGTTGAAGATGGCGGAAGTCAGCCCCAGCATTTT. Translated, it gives CSVEDGGSQPQHF.

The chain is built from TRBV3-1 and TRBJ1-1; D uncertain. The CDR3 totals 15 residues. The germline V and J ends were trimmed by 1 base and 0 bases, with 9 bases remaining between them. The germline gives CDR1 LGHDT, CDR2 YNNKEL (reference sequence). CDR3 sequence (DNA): TGTGCCAGCAGCCAAGGTTCCGCGGTGAACACTGAAGCTTTCTTT. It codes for CASSQGSAVNTEAFF.

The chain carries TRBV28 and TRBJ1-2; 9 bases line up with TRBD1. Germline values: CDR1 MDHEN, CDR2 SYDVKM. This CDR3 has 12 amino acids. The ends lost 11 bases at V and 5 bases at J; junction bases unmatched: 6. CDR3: CAGGTGKYGYTF. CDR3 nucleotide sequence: TGTGCCGGGGGGACAGGGAAGTATGGCTACACCTTC.

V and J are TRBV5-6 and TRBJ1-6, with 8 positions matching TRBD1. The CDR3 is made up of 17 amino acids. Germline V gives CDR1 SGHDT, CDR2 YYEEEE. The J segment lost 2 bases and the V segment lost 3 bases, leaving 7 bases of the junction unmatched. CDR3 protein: CASSSRTGRTYNSPLHF. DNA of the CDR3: TGTGCCAGCAGCTCTAGGACAGGGAGAACCTATAATTCACCCCTCCACTTT.

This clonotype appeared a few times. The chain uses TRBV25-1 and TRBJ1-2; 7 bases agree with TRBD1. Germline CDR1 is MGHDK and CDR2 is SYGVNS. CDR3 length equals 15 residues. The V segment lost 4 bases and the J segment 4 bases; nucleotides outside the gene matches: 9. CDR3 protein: CASSGQGVPLYGYTF. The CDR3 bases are TGTGCCAGCAGTGGGCAGGGGGTCCCACTCTATGGCTACACCTTC.

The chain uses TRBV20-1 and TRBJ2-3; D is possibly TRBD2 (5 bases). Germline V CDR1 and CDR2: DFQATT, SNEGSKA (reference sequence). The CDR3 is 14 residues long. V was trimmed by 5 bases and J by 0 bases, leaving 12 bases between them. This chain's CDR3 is CSAGRASSTDTQYF. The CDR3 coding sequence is TGCAGTGCTGGGCGGGCCTCTAGCACAGATACGCAGTATTTT.